One and the same sample provided the 26 T cell receptor beta chains below, sequenced in a study of shared clonotypes between healthy human individuals. The repertoire was sequenced with immunoSEQ multiplex PCR; TCRdb's copy has only in-frame clones and lacks some. The sample includes some 480,000 clones, roughly 85% seen only once; the top ten take around 12%. Sequencing used PBMCs. All receptors derive from a woman aged 40-49 years in good health. Some clones in this sample may be carry-over from other donors' samples.

In regard to this clone: A clone one base away is much larger, so this may be a read error. CDR3 protein: CASSPGLTGASAQETQYF. DNA of the CDR3: TGTGCCAGCAGCCCGGGACTAACGGGAGCTTCAGCCCAAGAGACCCAGTACTTC. The V call is TRBV28, the J call TRBJ2-5; 7 nucleotides line up with TRBD2. This CDR3 contains 18 residues. V trimming: 6 bases; J trimming: 1 base; junction bases outside the gene matches: 17. Germline CDR1 is MDHEN and CDR2 is SYDVKM.

This chain links TRBV6-5 with TRBJ2-7, with TRBD1 matching 7 bases. The CDR3 is made up of 13 amino acids. The J segment lost 4 bases and the V segment lost 7 bases, leaving 7 bases of the junction unmatched. Germline V gives CDR1 MNHEY, CDR2 SVGAGI. CDR3 nucleotide sequence: TGTGCCAGCAAGCTGAGGGGGCGATACGAGCAGTACTTC. As protein: CASKLRGRYEQYF.

V and J are TRBV28 and TRBJ2-1, with 7 positions matching TRBD2. Germline trimming cut 6 bases from V and 0 bases from J; bases unmatched to any gene: 8. CDR3 length equals 16 residues. Germline V CDR1 and CDR2: MDHEN, SYDVKM. In DNA form, the CDR3 reads TGTGCCAGCAGGGGATGGGAGGGAAGCTCCTACAATGAGCAGTTCTTC. The encoded protein is CASRGWEGSSYNEQFF.

The J gene is TRBJ1-5, the V gene TRBV5-8; no clear D gene. This CDR3 contains 17 residues. The V gene's germline CDR1 is SGHTS and CDR2 YDEGEE. V was shortened by 2 bases and J by 0 bases, with 15 bases between the two germline ends. CDR3: CASSFYHQDYSNQPQHF. As DNA, the CDR3 is TGTGCCAGCAGCTTCTATCACCAGGACTATAGCAATCAGCCCCAGCATTTT. The complete variable domain, with remaining parts taken from reference TRBV5-8 and TRBJ1-5, reads EAGVTQSPTHLIKTRGQQATLRCSPISGHTSVYWYQQALGLGLQFLLWYDEGEERNRGNFPPRFSGRQFPNYSSELNVNALELEDSALYLCASSFYHQDYSNQPQHFGDGTRLSIL.

Of note for this clone: A far larger clone is off by one base, so a read error is likely. The chain has TRBV6-1 and TRBJ1-1; TRBD1 agrees at 7 bases. The CDR3 has 14 amino acids. The trim removed 1 base at V and 8 bases at J, leaving 7 bases unmatched. The germline V gene encodes CDR1 MNHNS and CDR2 SASEGT. Here the CDR3 DNA reads TGTGCCAGCAGTGAAGGGGAGGGGACAGCGGAAGCTTTCTTT. This gives the protein CASSEGEGTAEAFF.

Points on this clone: Mismatch with germline at one junction end may stem from a read error. This same CDR3 is encoded by further DNA sequences in the sample. This chain's CDR3 is CATSLQMRGPPYEQYF. The CDR3 DNA sequence: TGTGCCACCAGCCTGCAAATGCGGGGGCCACCCTACGAGCAATACTTC. The chain uses TRBV15 and TRBJ2-7, with a weak D call TRBD2 (7 bases). The CDR3 is 16 amino acids. The germline CDR1 and CDR2 sequences are LNHNV and YYDKDF (reference sequence).

This clone is a singleton in its sample. The chain uses TRBV30 and TRBJ1-2, with 7 positions matching TRBD1. The CDR3 runs to 19 residues. Looked up from germline, CDR1 is GTSNPN and CDR2 is SVGIG (reference sequence). The V gene end was trimmed by 0 bases and the J gene end by 2 bases; junction bases not matched to a gene: 18. CDR3 sequence: CAWSVGWFRTGAMNYGYTF. The CDR3 DNA reads as TGTGCCTGGAGTGTAGGCTGGTTCCGCACAGGGGCGATGAACTATGGCTACACCTTC.

This clone came up a few times. This chain joins TRBV18 and TRBJ2-1; 9 bases match TRBD1. Trimming at V came to 6 bases and at J to 6 bases, leaving 3 bases not matched to a gene. The CDR3 loop spans 13 amino acids. The germline CDR1 and CDR2 sequences are KGHSH and LQKENI. The CDR3 region has the DNA TGTGCCAGCTCCGGACAGGGGCTCAATGAGCAGTTCTTC. It yields the protein CASSGQGLNEQFF.

V usage is TRBV21-1 and J usage is TRBJ1-1; the table names TRBD1, a call not compared with the DNA. TRBV21-1 is flagged as a pseudogene. CDR3 size: 14 residues. CDR3 amino acids: CASSKDRVNTEAFF. CDR3 in DNA: TGTGCCAGCAGCAAAGACAGGGTTAACACTGAAGCTTTCTTT.

This sequence joins TRBV27 and TRBJ2-3; 7 bases are shared with TRBD2. The germline gives CDR1 MNHEY, CDR2 SMNVEV (reference sequence). V lost 7 bases, J lost 0 bases, and 13 bases stayed unmatched. The CDR3 is made up of 17 amino acids. CDR3 coding DNA: TGTGCCAGCAAGTCCCTACTGCGGGAGCCAAGCACAGATACGCAGTATTTT. It translates to CASKSLLREPSTDTQYF.

This rearrangement joins TRBV4-2 to TRBJ2-3, with TRBD2 as a possible D gene (6 bases). The germline V gene has CDR1 LGHNA and CDR2 YNFKEQ. V lost 2 bases, J lost 3 bases, and 15 bases lay in between. CDR3 length equals 16 residues. The CDR3 DNA follows: TGTGCCAGCAGCCAACTCCCCGGGGAGGCGACAGATACGCAGTATTTT. This translates into CASSQLPGEATDTQYF.

The chain couples TRBV7-2 to TRBJ2-3; D is uncertain. The CDR3 covers 13 residues. Trimming removed 2 bases from V and 6 bases from J, with 9 bases in between. Germline CDR1 is SGHTA and CDR2 is FQGNSA. The DNA for the CDR3 is TGTGCCAGCAGCTTAACCCCCTGGGATACGCAGTATTTT. It specifies CASSLTPWDTQYF.

This rearrangement joins TRBV4-2 to TRBJ1-1, with 7 nucleotides matching TRBD1. This CDR3 has 13 residues. Germline CDR1 is LGHNA and CDR2 is YNFKEQ. V was pared by 2 bases and J by 11 bases, with 8 bases of the junction left unmatched. As DNA, the CDR3 is TGTGCCAGCAGCCAACAGGGGGGGGTTGGGGCTTTCTTT. The encoded protein is CASSQQGGVGAFF.

The gene calls are TRBV19 and TRBJ2-1; 10 nucleotides agree with TRBD2. The CDR3 loop spans 15 amino acids. After removal of 4 bases from V and 7 bases from J, the junction contained 7 bases not matched to a gene. Germline V gene lookup returns CDR1 LNHDA and CDR2 SQIVND (reference sequence). In DNA, the CDR3 is TGTGCCAGTAGTACCCTAGCGGGAGCTTCTAATGAGCAGTTCTTC. This sequence encodes CASSTLAGASNEQFF.

This clone was seen a handful of times. The rearrangement links TRBV6-4 to TRBJ2-3; D call uncertain. Germline V gene data show CDR1 as MRHNA and CDR2 as SNTAGT. The CDR3 runs 14 residues. With 0 bases removed from V and 0 bases from J, the gap between germline ends came to 4 bases. CDR3: CASSDSGSTDTQYF. The CDR3 DNA reads TGTGCCAGCAGTGACTCAGGGAGCACAGATACGCAGTATTTT.

This chain links TRBV7-8 with TRBJ2-7, with 7 positions matching TRBD1. This CDR3 is built from 15 residues. Germline V gene sequence: CDR1 SGHVS, CDR2 FQNEAQ. The junction had 8 bases not matched to a gene; V was cut back by 3 bases and J by 3 bases. CDR3 region: CASSLPPGTDYEQYF. CDR3 nucleotides: TGTGCCAGCAGCTTGCCGCCCGGGACAGACTACGAGCAGTACTTC.

This rearrangement joins TRBV10-1 to TRBJ2-3; 7 nucleotides agree with TRBD2. Per germline, CDR1 WNHNN and CDR2 SYGVQD (reference sequence). Trimming at V came to 3 bases and at J to 8 bases, leaving 8 bases not matched to a gene. The CDR3 totals 14 residues. The chain's CDR3 is CASSEGGRAGTQYF. The CDR3 nucleotides read TGCGCCAGCAGTGAAGGTGGGAGGGCGGGTACGCAGTATTTT.

V and J are TRBV30 and TRBJ1-5, with TRBD1 as a possible D gene (6 bases). The V end lost 2 bases, the J end lost 4 bases, and 12 bases lay between the germline ends. CDR1 and CDR2 (germline): GTSNPN, SVGIG (reference sequence). The CDR3 runs 14 residues. CDR3: CAWSPTGLNQPQHF. DNA for the CDR3: TGTGCCTGGAGTCCCACAGGGCTGAATCAGCCCCAGCATTTT.

The rearrangement joins TRBV5-8 to TRBJ2-1; weak D call: TRBD2 (5 bases). The CDR3 runs to 19 residues. Trimming cost V 2 bases and J 0 bases, with 21 bases left between them. The germline V gene has CDR1 SGHTS and CDR2 YDEGEE. Here the CDR3 DNA reads TGTGCCAGCAGCTTCGGAGTTCGGACTCATACTAGCTCCTACAATGAGCAGTTCTTC. Translated, it gives CASSFGVRTHTSSYNEQFF.

V usage is TRBV6-4 and J usage is TRBJ1-2; 10 positions match TRBD1. Germline loops: CDR1 MRHNA, CDR2 SNTAGT. The V gene end was trimmed by 5 bases and the J gene end by 6 bases; junction bases not matched to a gene: 6. The CDR3 spans 14 residues. The CDR3 sequence: CASSPGQGSNGYTF. CDR3 DNA: TGTGCCAGCAGTCCGGGACAGGGGAGTAATGGCTACACCTTC.

To note about this clone: Other DNA sequences within the sample encode an identical CDR3. This CDR3 reads CASSRLGDTEAFF. In nucleotides, the CDR3 is TGTGCCTCGTCTCGCCTGGGGGATACTGAAGCTTTCTTT. This chain links TRBV30 with TRBJ1-1, with a possible D match to TRBD1 (5 bases). This CDR3 region has 13 residues. The V gene's germline CDR1 is GTSNPN and CDR2 SVGIG (reference sequence). Between the trimmed V and J ends, which lost 7 bases and 5 bases, there was a span of 17 bases.

This chain connects TRBV5-4 to TRBJ2-7, with a weak D call TRBD1 (6 bases). This CDR3 region has 15 residues. The V gene lost 4 bases and the J gene lost 0 bases, with 14 bases spanning the gap. The germline gives CDR1 SGHNT, CDR2 YYREEE (reference sequence). The CDR3, as DNA: TGTGCCAGCAGCCCCTCACAGGGAAGCTCCTACGAGCAGTACTTC. Encoded protein: CASSPSQGSSYEQYF.

There are many counts of this clone. The V and J genes are TRBV7-9 and TRBJ2-1, with 13 nucleotides matching TRBD2. The CDR3 contains 15 residues. After removal of 5 bases from V and 8 bases from J, the junction contained 6 bases not matched to a gene. Germline CDR1 and CDR2: SEHNR and FQNEAQ (reference sequence). The CDR3 spells CASSPGLAGHDEQFF. CDR3 DNA sequence: TGTGCCAGCAGCCCGGGACTAGCGGGACACGATGAGCAGTTCTTC. The full variable domain, with the rest looked up from reference TRBV7-9 and TRBJ2-1, is DTGVSQNPRHKITKRGQNVTFRCDPISEHNRLYWYRQTLGQGPEFLTYFQNEAQLEKSRLLSDRFSAERPKGSFSTLEIQRTEQGDSAMYLCASSPGLAGHDEQFFGPGTRLTVL.

The chain couples TRBV29-1 to TRBJ1-5; 8 bases fit TRBD1. Unmatched junction bases numbered 2, after V lost 3 bases and J lost 1 base. There are 14 residues in the CDR3. Germline assignment: CDR1 SQVTM and CDR2 ANQGSEA. This CDR3 reads CSVDRGLSNQPQHF. Written as DNA, the CDR3 is TGCAGCGTTGACAGGGGGCTGAGCAATCAGCCCCAGCATTTT.

A note on this clone: A much larger clone is a single base away; this may be a read error. The CDR3 does not close with the conserved phenylalanine or tryptophan, likely indicating a read error. The chain couples TRBV5-6 to TRBJ2-6; possible D gene TRBD1, 6 bases. Germline CDR1 is SGHDT and CDR2 is YYEEEE. The V and J ends lost 4 bases and 0 bases respectively, with 14 bases between them. CDR3 length: 17 amino acids. CDR3 loop: CASSPGHLSSGANVLTY. Here the CDR3 DNA reads TGTGCCAGCAGCCCGGGACACCTAAGCTCTGGGGCCAACGTCCTGACTTAC.

The chain carries TRBV13 and TRBJ2-1; 8 bases map to TRBD2. Unmatched junction bases numbered 7, after V lost 6 bases and J lost 12 bases. The CDR3 totals 12 residues. Germline CDR1 is PRHDT and CDR2 is FYEKMQ (reference sequence). The CDR3 protein is CASSSQREWQFF. CDR3 nucleotides: TGTGCCAGCAGTTCGCAGCGGGAGTGGCAGTTCTTC.